This is a list of T cell receptor beta chains from one sample in a study of shared clonotypes between healthy human individuals. Produced via immunoSEQ multiplex PCR; TCRdb's table is partial and in-frame only. This sample has 470,000 or so clones, with almost 80% found just once. The sample comprised PBMCs. These receptors were taken from a woman aged 40 to 50 in good health. Some clones in this sample may be carry-over from other donors' samples. CDR3s include the opening cysteine and the closing phenylalanine or tryptophan. Fields, in order: D gene, clone size, V gene, J gene, CDR3 DNA, CDR3 protein. A D gene is named only where the DNA matches it firmly. Not all rows give a size; the values are once, few, many and, for expanded clones, a class.

d_call: TRBD2; clone_size: NA; v_call: TRBV19; j_call: TRBJ2-1; cdr3_nt: TGTGCCAGTAGTCCGGTCGGGACTAGCGCTTACAATGAGCAGTTCTTC; cdr3_aa: CASSPVGTSAYNEQFF
d_call: NA; clone_size: few; v_call: TRBV7-2; j_call: TRBJ1-4; cdr3_nt: TGTGCCAGCAGTAGGGACGGTAATGAAAAACTGTTTTTT; cdr3_aa: CASSRDGNEKLFF
d_call: NA; clone_size: NA; v_call: TRBV27; j_call: TRBJ2-2; cdr3_nt: TGTGCCAGCAGTTTATTCTCAGCCAACAGCGGGGAGCTGTTTTTT; cdr3_aa: CASSLFSANSGELFF
d_call: TRBD1; clone_size: NA; v_call: TRBV15; j_call: TRBJ2-7; cdr3_nt: TGTGCCACCAGCACAGACAGGGGGCGAGAGCAGTACTTC; cdr3_aa: CATSTDRGREQYF
d_call: NA; clone_size: NA; v_call: TRBV18; j_call: TRBJ1-1; cdr3_nt: TGTGCCAGCTCACCATCTAGAACTGAAGCTTTCTTT; cdr3_aa: CASSPSRTEAFF
d_call: NA; clone_size: NA; v_call: TRBV7-2; j_call: TRBJ1-5; cdr3_nt: TGTGCCAGCAGCTTAGGCGGCCGGAGGCGTCAGCCCCAGCATTTT; cdr3_aa: CASSLGGRRRQPQHF
d_call: NA; clone_size: NA; v_call: TRBV5-1; j_call: TRBJ2-5; cdr3_nt: TGCGCCAGCAGCTTGGGTCAGGGTGGGGAGACCCAGTACTTC; cdr3_aa: CASSLGQGGETQYF
d_call: TRBD2; clone_size: NA; v_call: TRBV9; j_call: TRBJ2-1; cdr3_nt: TGTGCCAGCAGCGTAGGCCCAGGGGCTAGCGGGAGCTACAATGAGCAGTTCTTC; cdr3_aa: CASSVGPGASGSYNEQFF
d_call: TRBD1; clone_size: NA; v_call: TRBV28; j_call: TRBJ2-1; cdr3_nt: TGTGCCAGCAGTCCGACAGGGCGAGGCTCCTACAATGAGCAGTTCTTC; cdr3_aa: CASSPTGRGSYNEQFF
d_call: TRBD2; clone_size: NA; v_call: TRBV4-1; j_call: TRBJ2-2; cdr3_nt: TGCGCCAGCAGCCAAGGACTAGCGGGACGATACACCGGGGAGCTGTTTTTT; cdr3_aa: CASSQGLAGRYTGELFF
d_call: TRBD2; clone_size: NA; v_call: TRBV19; j_call: TRBJ2-7; cdr3_nt: TGTGCCAGTACCACTGGGGTGCTAGCGGGAAGTAGGGGGGGATACGAGCAGTACTTC; cdr3_aa: CASTTGVLAGSRGGYEQYF
d_call: NA; clone_size: NA; v_call: TRBV5-4; j_call: TRBJ2-7; cdr3_nt: TGTGCCAGCAGCTTGGGGCAGAACCCTTCCTACGAGCAGTACTTC; cdr3_aa: CASSLGQNPSYEQYF
d_call: NA; clone_size: NA; v_call: TRBV7-8; j_call: TRBJ2-3; cdr3_nt: TGTGCCAGCAGCCCACGACGAGTTAGAGCCAGCACAGATACGCAGTATTTT; cdr3_aa: CASSPRRVRASTDTQYF